This T cell receptor (beta chain) was captured by sequencing in a study of shared clonotypes between healthy human individuals (TCRdb year 2020). At the level of the whole study: Three men and a couple of women, aged 18 to 49 years, made up the cohort. For each donor, three plates each were used for CD4 naive and CD4 memory, two plates were used for CD8 naive, and one plate was used for CD8 memory. To estimate repertoire size and how much clonotype sharing occurs between individuals, the study deeply sequenced the blood TCR repertoires of five healthy adults. To increase sequencing depth and limit assay-specific biases, TCR repertoire library preparation and sequencing were carried out by different laboratories using diverse techniques. Between about 0.8 and 8.9 billion PBMCs per donor were obtained by leukapheresis.

V lost 3 bases and J lost 8 bases; the stretch between them is 10 bases long. The germline V gene encodes CDR1 MDHEN and CDR2 SYDVKM. The cysteine opens and the phenylalanine closes a CDR3 of 12 amino acids. CDR3 DNA only is kept here, 36 bases in frame from base 1. The donors were healthy, HIV-negative adults who had no recently reported acute infections or vaccinations. Every donor was a Caucasian adult residing in Nashville, Tennessee, USA. CD4+ T cells were enriched through magnetic negative selection, after which naive cells were positively selected on CD45RA and the remaining negative fraction served as the memory subset. Blood was collected by leukapheresis, and PBMCs were isolated by Ficoll-Histopaque density gradient centrifugation and then cryopreserved in liquid nitrogen vapor phase. Purity and quantity of every magnetically sorted T cell population were checked by analytical flow cytometry. Each sorted fraction had its genomic DNA isolated and then quantified by UV absorbance on a Nanodrop 2000c.

General findings and caveats noted by the study authors: Even with the large sequencing depth, rarefaction of the sorted-subset datasets indicated that sequencing was incomplete. Clonotypes shared by all four sorted-subset donors showed higher generation probabilities than non-shared clonotypes. Sampling was restricted to blood, and TCR repertoires in tissues likely differ from the TCR repertoires found in blood. Larger estimated clonotype richness was generally found for naive subsets than for memory subsets. Based on pairwise subsampling, the degree of clonotype sharing among donors was expected to be affected by sequencing depth. When a handful of donors were compared, the shared fraction of clonotypes was around 5% for naive CD4, less than 4% for naive CD8, about 2.4% for memory CD4, and under 0.5% for memory CD8. Because the study included only a small number of donors, the genetic and exposure-history diversity represented was limited.

Turning to this clone: It has no known antigen specificity. Base qualities are not provided; no much larger clone lies one nucleotide away.

Using the deep immunoSEQ assay, TCR CDR3 regions were amplified from genomic DNA by multiplex PCR. Genomic DNA extracted from each cell subset was distributed evenly over all wells of several immunoSEQ 96-well plates, and each plate served as one replicate. For sorted subsets, about 200 ng genomic DNA, equal to 30,000 to 35,000 T cell genomes, was loaded into each replicate PCR. Purified libraries were quantified with a Qubit 3.0 fluorometer, sized on a Bioanalyzer 2100, and re-quantified with the KAPA Library Quantification kit. Each immunoSEQ 96-well plate was sequenced on its own single-read 150-cycle Illumina NextSeq 550 flow cell. As for how the authors treated the data: The immunoSEQ output contained only junctional sequences without quality scores, so filtering could not match that applied to full-length reads. Sequences were annotated with PyIR, a Python wrapper for IgBLAST v1.9, using IMGT germline references to assign V/J genes and CDR3. Reads with weak V/J assignments (E-value above 1e-6), missing CDR3, stop codons, out-of-frame junctions, or ambiguous translated residues were removed. V3J clonotypes were defined as sequences sharing the same inferred V gene, J gene, and CDR3 amino acid sequence. Percentage overlap between repertoires was computed as shared unique clonotypes divided by the size of the smaller repertoire. Repertoire richness was assessed with RTK rarefaction, the Chao1 estimator, and Recon v2.1 estimates of unobserved clonotypes. Generation probabilities were computed with OLGA for all TCRbeta clonotypes obtained by the gDNA method from several donors. TCRdb retrieved this table from immuneACCESS and kept in-frame rearrangements only. Not all clones are present; in checked studies, unresolved V genes account for under half, and no reason is known for the remainder. The DNA gave D and trimming, while V, J and clone size come from that table. The sample table shows roughly 1 million clones, and more than 65% are seen once. Clones ranked in the top ten supply approximately 1.5% of the sample.

Sequencing input: memory CD4+ T cells sorted from blood. The cell subset or site tag for this specimen amounts to: CD45RA-negative fraction. This sequence was found in a young man in good health. Recombination linked TRBV28 to TRBJ1-2; a tentative D call is TRBD1 (5 bases match). The CDR3 in this case is CASSFRRGGYTF. The nucleotide sequence reads as follows: TGTGCCAGCAGTTTCCGGAGGGGAGGCTACACCTTC.